These 22 T cell receptor beta chains were all obtained from the same sample, sequenced in a study of T-cell memory formation after mild COVID-19. One entry per CDR3 protein, called by TCRdb with MiXCR from the 5' RACE reads. The sample has 110,000 to 150,000 distinct CDR3 sequences, around 15% seen once. The sequenced sample was PBMCs or a T cell subset sorted from them (not recorded which). All receptors derive from an adult woman who had mild COVID-19 (a few samples of this study predate the infection). Cell type and time point are not known.

This clonotype was found a few times. The V and J genes are TRBV19 and TRBJ2-2; no definite D call. Between the trimmed V and J ends, which lost 2 bases and 6 bases, there was a span of 13 bases. Germline CDR1 reads LNHDA; CDR2 reads SQIVND (reference sequence). The CDR3 loop spans 15 amino acids. The CDR3 region is CASSIWARAAGELFF. CDR3 coding DNA: TGTGCCAGTAGTATATGGGCCCGTGCGGCCGGGGAGCTGTTTTTT.

This clonotype was detected ten times or more. The gene calls are TRBV5-1 and TRBJ1-1; weak D call: TRBD1 (5 bases). The V and J ends lost 3 bases and 1 base respectively, with 10 bases between them. The germline V gene encodes CDR1 SGHRS and CDR2 YFSETQ. CDR3 length: 14 amino acids. The CDR3 sequence is CASSYRDGNTEAFF. The CDR3 region has the DNA TGCGCCAGCAGCTACCGGGACGGGAACACTGAAGCTTTCTTT.

This clonotype has only a few counts. For the CDR3, the DNA is TGTGCCAGCAGCGTAGGAAGGGGCCTAGATGAGCAGTTCTTC. Translation gives CASSVGRGLDEQFF. The V call is TRBV9, the J call TRBJ2-1, with D perhaps TRBD1 (5 bases). The V end was cut by 0 bases, the J end by 8 bases, with 12 bases between. Germline V gives CDR1 SGDLS, CDR2 YYNGEE. The CDR3 runs 14 residues.

The table lists this clonotype with a few counts. The J gene is TRBJ1-1, the V gene TRBV12-3 or TRBV12-4; possibly TRBD1 for D (6 bases). The CDR3 loop spans 15 amino acids. Trimming shortened V by 1 base and J by 3 bases, and 12 bases separated the two germline ends. The CDR3 region is CASSLDGRGYTEAFF. The CDR3 bases are TGTGCCAGCAGTTTAGACGGGAGGGGGTACACTGAAGCTTTCTTT.

The CDR3 DNA is TGTGCCAGCAGCTTACCGAGGGGAACAGAATCCCTCTACGAGCAGTACTTC. This encodes CASSLPRGTESLYEQYF. The genes are TRBV11-3 and TRBJ2-7, with D perhaps assigned TRBD1 or TRBD2 (5 bases each). The germline V gene encodes CDR1 SGHNT and CDR2 YENEEA. V dropped 2 bases and J dropped 3 bases, with 20 bases sitting between them. This CDR3 spans 17 amino acids.

This clonotype has a count of ten or more. The chain recombines TRBV7-3 with TRBJ2-1, with 9 nucleotides matching TRBD2. The germline gives CDR1 SGHTA, CDR2 FQGTGA. J was trimmed by 8 bases and V by 5 bases; bases with no gene match: 13. The CDR3 sequence is 16 residues long. CDR3 sequence: CASSPLLQRGDDEQFF. Written as DNA, the CDR3 is TGTGCCAGCAGCCCACTACTCCAGCGGGGGGACGATGAGCAGTTCTTC.

This clonotype was recorded many times. The J gene is TRBJ2-3, the V gene TRBV5-1, with D possibly TRBD1 on 6 matching bases. CDR3 length: 15 amino acids. Germline CDR1 SGHRS, CDR2 YFSETQ. V gave up 3 bases and J gave up 0 bases, with 11 bases separating them. This chain's CDR3 is CASSSPDRSTDTQYF. DNA of the CDR3: TGCGCCAGCAGCTCCCCGGACAGAAGCACAGATACGCAGTATTTT. Looking up the rest from reference TRBV5-1 and TRBJ2-3 gives the full variable domain: KAGVTQTPRYLIKTRGQQVTLSCSPISGHRSVSWYQQTPGQGLQFLFEYFSETQRNKGNFPGRFSGRQFSNSRSEMNVSTLELGDSALYLCASSSPDRSTDTQYFGPGTRLTVL.

This sequence joins TRBV6-1 and TRBJ1-1; possibly TRBD1 for D (5 bases). Germline V lookup: CDR1 MNHNS, CDR2 SASEGT. Trimming left V 1 base short and J 8 bases short, with 11 bases between. There are 13 residues in the CDR3. This CDR3 reads CASSEGGGYEAFF. The CDR3 DNA reads as TGTGCCAGCAGTGAAGGGGGGGGTTACGAAGCTTTCTTT.

In this sample, this clonotype turned up a few times. The rearrangement uses TRBV7-6 and TRBJ2-6, with D possibly being TRBD2 (5 bases). CDR1 SGHVS and CDR2 FNYEAQ come from the germline V gene. The CDR3 consists of 21 residues. V lost 5 bases to trimming and J lost 0 bases, with 26 bases between them. The CDR3 loop reads CASSNLPTTREPRSGANVLTF. In nucleotides, the CDR3 is TGTGCCAGCAGCAACCTTCCGACAACTCGGGAACCTCGCTCTGGGGCCAACGTCCTGACTTTC.

This chain links TRBV27 with TRBJ2-3; TRBD2 might be the D (5 bases). Germline V lookup: CDR1 MNHEY, CDR2 SMNVEV (reference sequence). Trimming pared 2 bases from V and 6 bases from J, leaving 12 bases between. The CDR3 is 14 amino acids. The CDR3 loop reads CASSLAEDWDTQYF. CDR3 nucleotide sequence: TGTGCCAGCAGTTTAGCAGAGGACTGGGATACGCAGTATTTT.

The rearrangement joins TRBV4-1 to TRBJ2-5; no definite D call. Trimming left V 1 base short and J 3 bases short, with 6 bases between. There are 13 residues in the CDR3. Germline CDR1 is MGHRA and CDR2 is YSYEKL. The CDR3 region is CASSQVGKETQYF. The CDR3 nucleotides are TGCGCCAGCAGCCAAGTAGGGAAAGAGACCCAGTACTTC.

This clonotype was counted between two and nine times. The J gene is TRBJ2-7, the V gene TRBV13, with a weak D call TRBD1 (5 bases). Trimming removed 8 bases at V and 3 bases at J, with 14 bases between. Germline CDR1 PRHDT, CDR2 FYEKMQ (reference sequence). This CDR3 is built from 13 residues. Here the CDR3 reads CASAPLDSYEQYF. Written as DNA, the CDR3 is TGTGCCAGCGCCCCCCTAGACAGCTACGAGCAGTACTTC.

This clonotype was observed a few times. V and J are TRBV6-5 and TRBJ2-2; TRBD2 agrees at 7 bases. Germline CDR1 is MNHEY and CDR2 is SVGAGI. V shed 0 bases and J 4 bases; nucleotides not matched to a gene: 2. The CDR3 covers 15 residues. The chain's CDR3 is CASSYSTSPTGELFF. The CDR3 nucleotides read TGTGCCAGCAGTTACTCGACTAGCCCCACCGGGGAGCTGTTTTTT.

This sequence joins TRBV5-6 and TRBJ1-5, with 7 bases lining up with TRBD1. From germline, CDR1 is SGHDT and CDR2 YYEEEE. V was pared by 0 bases and J by 6 bases, with 3 bases of the junction left unmatched. The CDR3 sequence is 14 residues long. The CDR3 loop reads CASSLGTGSQPQHF. In DNA form, the CDR3 reads TGTGCCAGCAGCTTGGGGACAGGTAGTCAGCCCCAGCATTTT.

To note about this clonotype: At one end the junction does not follow the germline gene, possibly because of a read error. The rearrangement links TRBV12-5 to TRBJ1-2; D not resolved. Germline lookup yields CDR1 LGHNT and CDR2 FRNRAP. CDR3 length: 15 residues. The CDR3 loop is CASGLSARKNYGYTF. The CDR3 bases are TGTGCTAGTGGTTTGTCGGCTAGAAAGAACTATGGCTACACATTC.

The chain joins TRBV5-1 to TRBJ2-3; 7 nucleotides line up with TRBD2. There are 16 residues in the CDR3. Germline loops: CDR1 SGHRS, CDR2 YFSETQ. V dropped 2 bases and J dropped 2; count of bases not matched to a gene: 8. This CDR3 reads CASSLRGGEPTDTQYF. The CDR3 nucleotides read TGCGCCAGCAGCTTACGTGGGGGGGAGCCCACAGATACGCAGTATTTT. Combining the CDR3 with reference TRBV5-1 and TRBJ2-3 gives the whole variable domain KAGVTQTPRYLIKTRGQQVTLSCSPISGHRSVSWYQQTPGQGLQFLFEYFSETQRNKGNFPGRFSGRQFSNSRSEMNVSTLELGDSALYLCASSLRGGEPTDTQYFGPGTRLTVL.

This clonotype was found a few times. The CDR3 here is CASSTGLAGSLEQFF. The CDR3 nucleotides read TGTGCCAGCAGCACGGGACTAGCGGGATCCCTTGAGCAGTTCTTC. The chain joins TRBV11-2 to TRBJ2-1; 13 nucleotides align to TRBD2. The length of the CDR3 is 15 residues. V gave up 5 bases and J gave up 9 bases; unmatched junction bases: 7. Germline V CDR1 and CDR2: SGHAT, FQNNGV. The whole variable domain, remainder taken from reference TRBV11-2 and TRBJ2-1, is EAGVAQSPRYKIIEKRQSVAFWCNPISGHATLYWYQQILGQGPKLLIQFQNNGVVDDSQLPKDRFSAERLKGVDSTLKIQPAKLEDSAVYLCASSTGLAGSLEQFFGPGTRLTVL.

This clonotype has ten or more counts. This rearrangement joins TRBV2 to TRBJ2-3, with TRBD2 matching over 7 bases. CDR1 and CDR2 from the germline V gene are SNHLY and FYNNEI. V shed 0 bases, J shed 0 bases, and the junction held 6 bases outside the gene matches. This CDR3 is 17 amino acids long. CDR3 loop: CASSEALRTSSTDTQYF. The CDR3 DNA reads as TGTGCCAGCAGTGAAGCGCTCCGGACTAGTAGCACAGATACGCAGTATTTT. The full variable domain, its missing parts supplied by reference TRBV2 and TRBJ2-3, is EPEVTQTPSHQVTQMGQEVILRCVPISNHLYFYWYRQILGQKVEFLVSFYNNEISEKSEIFDDQFSVERPDGSNFTLKIRSTKLEDSAMYFCASSEALRTSSTDTQYFGPGTRLTVL.

There are a few counts of this clonotype. The genes are TRBV5-1 and TRBJ1-1, with TRBD1 as a possible D gene (5 bases). Germline CDR1 and CDR2: SGHRS and YFSETQ. Trimming left V 4 bases short and J 2 bases short, with 9 bases between. This CDR3 has 13 residues. CDR3 protein: CASSQGTNTEAFF. CDR3 DNA: TGCGCCAGCAGCCAAGGGACTAACACTGAAGCTTTCTTT.

With respect to this clonotype: The junction shows a germline mismatch at one end, possibly a read error. This chain joins TRBV4-3 and TRBJ2-1; D gene uncertain. Germline CDR1 LGHNA, CDR2 YSLEER. The CDR3 contains 14 residues. The CDR3, as DNA: TGCGCCAGCAGCCAAGAAGACTCCCACAATGAGCAGTTCTTC. This encodes CASSQEDSHNEQFF.

This clonotype was seen repeatedly, ten times or more. J is TRBJ2-7 and V is TRBV12-3 or TRBV12-4; D uncertain. The CDR3 is 14 amino acids. Trimming pared 6 bases from V and 2 bases from J, leaving 14 bases between. The CDR3 protein is CASSGPSSPYEQYF. The CDR3 DNA sequence: TGTGCCAGCAGCGGGCCATCCAGCCCCTACGAGCAGTACTTC.

This clonotype has only a few counts. V and J are TRBV24-1 and TRBJ2-3; D uncertain. Trimming pared 0 bases from V and 7 bases from J, leaving 10 bases between. Germline CDR1 reads KGHDR; CDR2 reads SFDVKD. The CDR3 sequence is 14 residues long. The CDR3 DNA reads TGTGCCACCAGTGATTTGACAGTTGGGTATACGCAGTATTTT. It codes for CATSDLTVGYTQYF.